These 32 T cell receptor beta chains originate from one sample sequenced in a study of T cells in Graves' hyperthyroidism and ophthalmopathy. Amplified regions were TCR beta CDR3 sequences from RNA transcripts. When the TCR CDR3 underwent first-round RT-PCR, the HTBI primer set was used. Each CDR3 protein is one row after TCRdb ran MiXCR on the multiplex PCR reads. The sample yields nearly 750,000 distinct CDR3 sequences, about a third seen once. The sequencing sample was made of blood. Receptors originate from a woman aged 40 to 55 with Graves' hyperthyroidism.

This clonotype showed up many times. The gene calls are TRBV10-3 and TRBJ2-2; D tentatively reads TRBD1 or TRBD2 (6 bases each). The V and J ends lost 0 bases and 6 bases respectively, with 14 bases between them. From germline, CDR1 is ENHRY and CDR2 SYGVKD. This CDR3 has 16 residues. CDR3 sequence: CAISESGGTGPGELFF. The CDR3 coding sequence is TGTGCCATCAGTGAGTCGGGAGGTACAGGGCCCGGGGAGCTGTTTTTT.

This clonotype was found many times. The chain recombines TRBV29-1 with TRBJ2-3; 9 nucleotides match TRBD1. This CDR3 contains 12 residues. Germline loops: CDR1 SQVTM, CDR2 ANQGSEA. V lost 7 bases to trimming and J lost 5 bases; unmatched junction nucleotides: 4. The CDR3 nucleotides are TGCAGCGCTCGGGACAGGGAAGATACGCAGTATTTT. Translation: CSARDREDTQYF.

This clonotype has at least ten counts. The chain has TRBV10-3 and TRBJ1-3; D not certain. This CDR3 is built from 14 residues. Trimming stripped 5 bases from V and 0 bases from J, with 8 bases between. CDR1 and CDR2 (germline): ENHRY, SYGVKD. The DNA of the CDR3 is TGTGCCATCAGTCCCGCCCTCTCTGGAAACACCATATATTTT. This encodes CAISPALSGNTIYF.

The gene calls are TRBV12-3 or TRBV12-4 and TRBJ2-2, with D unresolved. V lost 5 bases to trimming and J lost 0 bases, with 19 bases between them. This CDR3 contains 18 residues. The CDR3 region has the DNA TGTGCCAGCAGTCTCCCACGCGACGCTCCCGCGAACACCGGGGAGCTGTTTTTT. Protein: CASSLPRDAPANTGELFF.

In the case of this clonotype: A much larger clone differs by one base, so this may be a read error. Here the CDR3 reads CAITTGVSSYGYTF. The CDR3 DNA is TGTGCCATAACGACAGGGGTTTCATCCTATGGCTACACCTTC. The chain joins TRBV10-3 to TRBJ1-2, with 8 bases that match TRBD1. In germline, CDR1 is ENHRY, CDR2 SYGVKD. This CDR3 contains 14 residues. Losses at the gene ends were 9 bases for V and 4 bases for J; bases not matched to a gene: 10.

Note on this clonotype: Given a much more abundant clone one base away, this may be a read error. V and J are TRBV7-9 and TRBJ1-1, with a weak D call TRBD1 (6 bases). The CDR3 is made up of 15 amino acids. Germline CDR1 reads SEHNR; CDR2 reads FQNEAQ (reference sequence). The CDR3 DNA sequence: TGTGCCAGCACCACAAGGGACACGATGAACACTGAAGCTTTGTTT. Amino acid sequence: CASTTRDTMNTEALF. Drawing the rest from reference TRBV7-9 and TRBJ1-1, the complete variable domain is DTGVSQNPRHKITKRGQNVTFRCDPISEHNRLYWYRQTLGQGPEFLTYFQNEAQLEKSRLLSDRFSAERPKGSFSTLEIQRTEQGDSAMYLCASTTRDTMNTEALFGQGTRLTVV.

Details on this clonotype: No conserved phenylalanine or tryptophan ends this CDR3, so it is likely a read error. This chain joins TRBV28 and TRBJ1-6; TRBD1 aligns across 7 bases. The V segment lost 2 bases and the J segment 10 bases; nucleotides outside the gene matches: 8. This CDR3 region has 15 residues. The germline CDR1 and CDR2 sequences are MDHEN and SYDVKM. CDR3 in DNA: TGTGCCAGCAGTTTAGAGGGACAGCGCTGGTCACCCCTCCACTAT. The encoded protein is CASSLEGQRWSPLHY.

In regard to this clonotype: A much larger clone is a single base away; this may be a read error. CDR3 loop: CASSPRGVNQPQHF. The CDR3 DNA follows: TGTGCCAGCAGCCCCCGGGGGGTAAATCAGCCCCAGCATTTT. The rearrangement links TRBV7-9 to TRBJ1-5; maybe TRBD1 (5 bases). The CDR3 is made up of 14 amino acids. In germline, CDR1 is SEHNR, CDR2 FQNEAQ (reference sequence). The germline V and J ends were trimmed by 5 bases and 4 bases, with 12 bases remaining between them.

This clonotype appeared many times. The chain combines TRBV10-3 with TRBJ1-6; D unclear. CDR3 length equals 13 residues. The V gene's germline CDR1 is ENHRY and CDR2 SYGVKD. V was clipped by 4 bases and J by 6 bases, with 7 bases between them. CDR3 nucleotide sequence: TGTGCCATCAGTGGGGGAAGTAATTCACCCCTCCACTTT. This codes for CAISGGSNSPLHF.

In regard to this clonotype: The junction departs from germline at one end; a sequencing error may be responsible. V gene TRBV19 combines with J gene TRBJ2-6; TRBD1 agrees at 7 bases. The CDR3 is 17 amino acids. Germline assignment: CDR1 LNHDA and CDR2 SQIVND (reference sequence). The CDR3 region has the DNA TGTGCCAGTAGTTGGGACAGTCCCTTCTCTGGGGCCAACGCCCTGACTTTC. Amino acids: CASSWDSPFSGANALTF.

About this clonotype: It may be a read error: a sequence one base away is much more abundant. CDR3 in amino acids: CAISFDRPGDYGYTF. The CDR3 DNA follows: TGTGCCATCAGTTTCGACAGGCCAGGGGACTATGGCTACACCTTC. The V and J genes are TRBV10-3 and TRBJ1-2; maybe TRBD1 (6 bases). CDR3 length: 15 residues. Trimming shortened V by 5 bases and J by 3 bases, and 16 bases separated the two germline ends. CDR1 and CDR2 from the germline V gene are ENHRY and SYGVKD.

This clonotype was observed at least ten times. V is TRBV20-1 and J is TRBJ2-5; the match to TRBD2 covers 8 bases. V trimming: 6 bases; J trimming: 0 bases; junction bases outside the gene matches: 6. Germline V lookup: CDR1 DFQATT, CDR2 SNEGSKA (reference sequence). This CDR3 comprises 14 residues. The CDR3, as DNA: TGCAGTGCCCCGGGGGGGTCGTACCAAGAGACCCAGTACTTC. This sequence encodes CSAPGGSYQETQYF.

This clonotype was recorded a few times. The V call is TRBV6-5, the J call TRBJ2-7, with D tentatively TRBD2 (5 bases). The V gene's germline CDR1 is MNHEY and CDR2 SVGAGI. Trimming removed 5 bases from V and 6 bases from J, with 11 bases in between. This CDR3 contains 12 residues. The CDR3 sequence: CASSEGSTEQYF. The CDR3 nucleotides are TGTGCCAGCAGTGAAGGGAGCACCGAGCAGTACTTC.

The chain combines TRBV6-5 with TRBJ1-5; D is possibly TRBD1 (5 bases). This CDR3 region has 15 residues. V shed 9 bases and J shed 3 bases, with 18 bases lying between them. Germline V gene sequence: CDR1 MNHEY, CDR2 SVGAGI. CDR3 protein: CASDTVGLNNQPQHF. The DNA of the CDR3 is TGTGCCAGTGATACCGTGGGACTCAACAATCAGCCCCAGCATTTT.

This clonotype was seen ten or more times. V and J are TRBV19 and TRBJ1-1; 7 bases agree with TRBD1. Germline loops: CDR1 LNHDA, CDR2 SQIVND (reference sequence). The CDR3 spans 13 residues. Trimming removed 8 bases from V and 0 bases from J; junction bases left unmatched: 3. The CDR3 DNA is TGTGCCAGTCGAGACAGGGTGAACACTGAAGCTTTCTTT. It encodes CASRDRVNTEAFF. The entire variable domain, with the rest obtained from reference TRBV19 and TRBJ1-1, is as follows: DGGITQSPKYLFRKEGQNVTLSCEQNLNHDAMYWYRQDPGQGLRLIYYSQIVNDFQKGDIAEGYSVSREKKESFPLTVTSAQKNPTAFYLCASRDRVNTEAFFGQGTRLTVV.

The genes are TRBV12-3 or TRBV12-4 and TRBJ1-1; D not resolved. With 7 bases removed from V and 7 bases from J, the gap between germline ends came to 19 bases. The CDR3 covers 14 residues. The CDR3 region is CASTLGTDVSEAFF. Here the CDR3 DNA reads TGTGCCAGCACCCTAGGAACGGATGTAAGTGAAGCTTTCTTT.

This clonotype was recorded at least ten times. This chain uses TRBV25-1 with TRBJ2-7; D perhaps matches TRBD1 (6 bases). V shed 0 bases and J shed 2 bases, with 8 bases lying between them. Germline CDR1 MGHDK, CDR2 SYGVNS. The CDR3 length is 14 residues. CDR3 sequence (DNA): TGTGCCAGCAGTGAATATAGGGGGACCTACGAGCAGTACTTC. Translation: CASSEYRGTYEQYF.

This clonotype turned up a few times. CDR3 sequence: CASGQAQETQYF. CDR3 coding DNA: TGTGCCAGCGGACAGGCTCAAGAGACCCAGTACTTC. The J gene is TRBJ2-5, the V gene TRBV6-2 or TRBV6-3, with 7 nucleotides matching TRBD1. The V and J ends lost 8 bases and 2 bases, in that order; junction bases with no gene match: 2. Germline CDR1 reads MNHEY; CDR2 reads SVGEGT. The CDR3 totals 12 residues.

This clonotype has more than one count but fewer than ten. CDR3 loop: CASNWGGENTEAFF. CDR3 in DNA: TGTGCCAGCAATTGGGGGGGGGAGAACACTGAAGCTTTCTTT. The gene calls are TRBV12-3 or TRBV12-4 and TRBJ1-1; a weak D match, TRBD1 (5 bases). V gave up 7 bases and J gave up 1 base, with 13 bases separating them. The CDR3 is made up of 14 amino acids.

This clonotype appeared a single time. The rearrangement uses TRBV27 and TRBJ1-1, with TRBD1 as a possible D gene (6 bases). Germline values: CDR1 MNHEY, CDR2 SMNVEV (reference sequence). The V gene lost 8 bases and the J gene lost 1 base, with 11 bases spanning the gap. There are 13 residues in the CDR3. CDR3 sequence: CASQGWENTEAFF. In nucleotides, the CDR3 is TGTGCCAGCCAGGGGTGGGAGAACACTGAAGCTTTCTTT.

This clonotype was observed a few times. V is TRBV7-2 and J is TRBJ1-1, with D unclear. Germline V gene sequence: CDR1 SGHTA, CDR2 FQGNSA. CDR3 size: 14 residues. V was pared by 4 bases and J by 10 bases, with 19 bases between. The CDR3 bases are TGTGCCAGCAGCTCGCCTACGGGGAAGTCACGAGCTTTCTTT. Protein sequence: CASSSPTGKSRAFF.

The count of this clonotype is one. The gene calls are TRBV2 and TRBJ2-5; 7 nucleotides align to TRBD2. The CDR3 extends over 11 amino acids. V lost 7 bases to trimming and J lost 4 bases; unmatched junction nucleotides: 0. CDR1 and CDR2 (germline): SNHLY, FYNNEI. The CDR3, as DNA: TGTGCCAGCATAGCGGGAGAGACCCAGTACTTC. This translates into CASIAGETQYF.

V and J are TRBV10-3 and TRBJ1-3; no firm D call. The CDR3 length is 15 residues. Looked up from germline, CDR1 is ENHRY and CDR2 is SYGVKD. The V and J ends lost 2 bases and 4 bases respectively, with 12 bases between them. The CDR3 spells CAISERPDGGNTIYF. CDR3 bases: TGTGCCATCAGTGAGCGCCCCGATGGAGGAAACACCATATATTTT.

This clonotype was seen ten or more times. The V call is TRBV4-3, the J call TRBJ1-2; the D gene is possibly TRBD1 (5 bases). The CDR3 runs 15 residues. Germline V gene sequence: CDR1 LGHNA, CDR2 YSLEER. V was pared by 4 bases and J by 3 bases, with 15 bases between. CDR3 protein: CASSPHPGEDYGYTF. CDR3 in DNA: TGCGCCAGCAGCCCGCACCCGGGGGAGGACTATGGCTACACCTTC.

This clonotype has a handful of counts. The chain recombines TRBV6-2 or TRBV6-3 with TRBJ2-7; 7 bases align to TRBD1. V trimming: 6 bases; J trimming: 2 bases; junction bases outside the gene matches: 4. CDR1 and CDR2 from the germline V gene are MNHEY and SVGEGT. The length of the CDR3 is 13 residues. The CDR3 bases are TGTGCCAGCAGGCCGGGACAGACCTACGAGCAGTACTTC. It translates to CASRPGQTYEQYF.

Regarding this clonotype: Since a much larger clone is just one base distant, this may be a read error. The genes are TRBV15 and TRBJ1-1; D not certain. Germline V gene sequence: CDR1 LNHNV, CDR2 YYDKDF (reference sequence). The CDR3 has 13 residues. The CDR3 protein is CVTSRDPDTEAFF. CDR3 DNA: TGTGTCACCAGCAGAGATCCCGACACTGAAGCTTTCTTT. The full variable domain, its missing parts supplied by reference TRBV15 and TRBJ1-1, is DAMVIQNPRYQVTQFGKPVTLSCSQTLNHNVMYWYQQKSSQAPKLLFHYYDKDFNNEADTPDNFQSRRPNTSFCFLDIRSPGLGDTAMYLCVTSRDPDTEAFFGQGTRLTVV.

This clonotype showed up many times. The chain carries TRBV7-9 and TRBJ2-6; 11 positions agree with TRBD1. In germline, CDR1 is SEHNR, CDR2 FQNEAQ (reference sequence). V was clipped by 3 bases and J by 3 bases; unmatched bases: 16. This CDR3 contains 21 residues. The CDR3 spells CASSFVELRGQGAYGANVLTF. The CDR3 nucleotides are TGTGCCAGCAGCTTTGTGGAACTACGCGGACAGGGGGCTTATGGGGCCAACGTCCTGACTTTC.

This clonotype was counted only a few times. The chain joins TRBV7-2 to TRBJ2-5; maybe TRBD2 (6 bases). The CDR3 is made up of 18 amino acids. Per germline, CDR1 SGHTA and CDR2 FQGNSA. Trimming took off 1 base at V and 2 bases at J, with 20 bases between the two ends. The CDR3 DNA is TGTGCCAGCAGCTTAGTGTCAGGTCCCCGGGAGAGACAAGAGACCCAGTACTTC. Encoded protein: CASSLVSGPRERQETQYF.

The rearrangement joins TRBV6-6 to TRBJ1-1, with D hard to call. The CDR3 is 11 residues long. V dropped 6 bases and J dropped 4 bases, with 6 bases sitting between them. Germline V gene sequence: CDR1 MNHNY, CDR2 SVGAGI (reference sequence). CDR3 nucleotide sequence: TGTGCCAGCAGATGGACCACTGAAGCTTTCTTT. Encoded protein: CASRWTTEAFF.

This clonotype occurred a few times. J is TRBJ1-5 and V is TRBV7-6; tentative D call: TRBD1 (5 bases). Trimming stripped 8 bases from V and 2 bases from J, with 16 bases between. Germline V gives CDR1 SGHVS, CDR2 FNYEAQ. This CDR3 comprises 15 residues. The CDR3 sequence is CASSPGTGGNQPQHF. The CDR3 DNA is TGTGCCAGCTCACCCGGGACCGGTGGCAATCAGCCCCAGCATTTT.

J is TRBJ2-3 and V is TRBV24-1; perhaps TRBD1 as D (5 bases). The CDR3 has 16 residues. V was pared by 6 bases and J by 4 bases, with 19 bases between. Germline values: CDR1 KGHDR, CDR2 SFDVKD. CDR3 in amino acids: CATSSTRASRADTQYF. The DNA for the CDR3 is TGTGCCACCAGTTCGACCAGGGCCAGCCGAGCAGATACGCAGTATTTT.

CDR3 bases: TGTGCCAGCAGCTCCGGACAGAACACAGATACGCAGTATTTT. It is translated as CASSSGQNTDTQYF. The chain uses TRBV7-2 and TRBJ2-3; possible D gene TRBD1, 6 bases. Trimming took 4 bases from V and 2 from J, leaving 10 bases between them. The germline V gene encodes CDR1 SGHTA and CDR2 FQGNSA. The CDR3 extends over 14 amino acids.